The rows below give T cell receptor beta chains drawn from one sample of a study of blood T cell repertoires in COVID-19. Repertoires were generated with immunoSEQ multiplex PCR, while TCRdb's copy carries only in-frame clones and drops some. The sample has about 100,000 clones; around nine tenths are singletons. The material sequenced was peripheral blood. All receptors come from a man between 65 and 80 years old with acute or convalescent COVID-19. Each CDR3 is given with its conserved first and last residue. Fields, in order: V gene, D gene, clone size, J gene, CDR3 length, CDR3 protein, CDR3 DNA. A D gene is named only where the DNA matches it firmly. Clone size is not always given. Where it is, it says once, few, many or a class for expanded clones.

TRBV18	-	-	TRBJ1-4	17	CASSPDRGFSTNEKLFF	TGTGCCAGCTCACCCGACCGAGGTTTTTCAACTAATGAAAAACTGTTTTTT
TRBV12-3/TRBV12-4	-	-	TRBJ1-2	12	CATWGEGYGYTF	TGTGCCACCTGGGGGGAGGGCTATGGCTACACCTTC
TRBV11-2	TRBD2	-	TRBJ2-5	15	CASSLGAGGQETQYF	TGTGCCAGCAGCTTAGGGGCGGGGGGACAAGAGACCCAGTACTTC
TRBV14	-	-	TRBJ2-7	11	CASSQPCEQYF	TGTGCCAGCAGCCAACCGTGCGAGCAGTACTTC
TRBV14	-	-	TRBJ1-6	14	CASSPLGGNSPLHF	TGTGCCAGCAGCCCTCTGGGAGGGAATTCACCCCTCCACTTT
TRBV7-8	-	-	TRBJ1-6	18	CASSLNPQGSSYNSPLHF	TGTGCCAGCAGCTTAAACCCCCAGGGAAGCTCCTATAATTCACCCCTCCACTTT
TRBV24-1	TRBD2	-	TRBJ2-3	16	CATARAGVRGTDTQYF	TGTGCCACGGCGCGGGCGGGAGTTAGAGGCACAGATACGCAGTATTTT
TRBV24-1	-	-	TRBJ2-3	17	CATSDLAFSGSTDTQYF	TGTGCCACCAGTGATTTGGCTTTTAGCGGAAGCACAGATACGCAGTATTTT
TRBV7-9	-	-	TRBJ2-7	16	CASSDNARGISYEQYF	TGTGCCAGCAGCGATAATGCCAGGGGAATCTCCTACGAGCAGTACTTC
TRBV6-5	-	-	TRBJ1-6	14	CASRRGLGNSPLHF	TGTGCCAGCAGAAGGGGACTAGGGAATTCACCCCTCCACTTT
TRBV7-2	TRBD2	-	TRBJ2-7	15	CASSLMVAGEWEQYF	TGTGCCAGCAGCTTAATGGTCGCGGGGGAGTGGGAGCAGTACTTC
TRBV7-6	TRBD2	-	TRBJ2-1	18	CASSFLGAGTGGYNEQFF	TGTGCCAGCAGCTTTCTAGGGGCAGGGACGGGAGGGTACAATGAGCAGTTCTTC
TRBV7-9	-	-	TRBJ1-4	12	CATSETNEKLFF	TGTGCCACATCGGAGACTAATGAAAAACTGTTTTTT
TRBV6-2/TRBV6-3	-	-	TRBJ1-1	11	CASSIYTEAFF	TGTGCCAGCAGCATATACACTGAAGCTTTCTTT
TRBV11-3	TRBD2	-	TRBJ2-1	17	CASSPRGLAGAYNEQFF	TGTGCCAGCAGCCCGAGGGGACTAGCGGGAGCCTACAATGAGCAGTTCTTC
TRBV7-6	-	-	TRBJ2-1	16	CASSPTWQDLEYEQFF	TGTGCCAGCAGCCCAACGTGGCAGGATCTTGAATATGAGCAGTTCTTC
TRBV4-2	TRBD1	-	TRBJ2-1	15	CASSQGTGGFNEQFF	TGTGCCAGCAGCCAAGGGACAGGGGGCTTCAATGAGCAGTTCTTC
TRBV13	TRBD2	once	TRBJ2-1	15	CASSPRGTSYNEQFF	TGTGCCAGCAGCCCCAGAGGGACTAGCTACAATGAGCAGTTCTTC
TRBV11-3	-	-	TRBJ1-3	16	CASSLSGRDSGNTIYF	TGTGCCAGCAGCCTTTCCGGACGGGACTCTGGAAACACCATATATTTT
TRBV7-3	TRBD2	-	TRBJ2-1	15	CASSPFGAGGVEQFF	TGTGCCAGCAGCCCGTTCGGTGCGGGAGGGGTTGAGCAGTTCTTC
TRBV14	-	-	TRBJ2-7	14	CASSPIGSYYEQYF	TGTGCCAGCAGCCCGATCGGGTCTTATTACGAGCAGTACTTC
TRBV11-3	TRBD2	-	TRBJ2-1	13	CASGSGTYNEQFF	TGTGCCAGCGGTAGCGGGACATACAATGAGCAGTTCTTC
TRBV29-1	-	-	TRBJ1-3	13	CSGKDGGGNTIYF	TGCAGCGGAAAGGACGGCGGGGGAAACACCATATATTTT
TRBV2	-	-	TRBJ1-1	16	CASSYRVGSPNTEAFF	TGTGCCAGCAGTTACAGGGTAGGGAGTCCTAACACTGAAGCTTTCTTT
TRBV15	TRBD1	-	TRBJ1-1	14	CATRRGTVNTEAFF	TGTGCCACCCGTAGGGGGACAGTGAACACTGAAGCTTTCTTT
TRBV18	TRBD1	few	TRBJ2-7	15	CASSSQGQGSGEQYF	TGTGCCAGCTCATCGCAGGGACAGGGTTCTGGCGAGCAGTACTTC
TRBV10-1	TRBD2	-	TRBJ2-1	14	CASSERGGYNEQFF	TGCGCCAGCAGTGAGCGGGGGGGTTACAATGAGCAGTTCTTC
TRBV7-2	TRBD1	-	TRBJ1-1	15	CASSPRQGANTEAFF	TGTGCCAGCAGCCCTCGACAGGGGGCAAACACTGAAGCTTTCTTT
TRBV24-1	-	-	TRBJ2-3	11	CATSYADTQYF	TGTGCCACCAGCTACGCAGATACGCAGTATTTT
TRBV20-1	-	once	TRBJ2-1	11	CSAGEYNEQFF	TGCAGTGCTGGGGAGTACAATGAGCAGTTCTTC
TRBV12-3/TRBV12-4	-	once	TRBJ1-1	12	CASSLEGRVAFF	TGTGCCAGCAGTTTAGAGGGGAGGGTAGCTTTCTTT
TRBV6-5	TRBD1	-	TRBJ2-7	14	CASSPRRGLDEQYF	TGTGCCAGCAGTCCCCGCAGGGGGCTGGACGAGCAGTACTTC
TRBV27	TRBD1	once	TRBJ1-5	18	CASSLRGTGGRVIQPQHF	TGTGCCAGCAGTTTAAGAGGGACAGGGGGCCGCGTTATTCAGCCCCAGCATTTT
TRBV3-1/TRBV3-2	TRBD1	few	TRBJ1-6	13	CASSARGRSPLHF	TGTGCCAGCAGCGCCAGGGGGCGATCACCCCTCCACTTT
TRBV7-9	-	-	TRBJ1-2	14	CASSWREGEAGYTF	TGTGCCAGCAGCTGGCGCGAGGGGGAAGCAGGCTACACCTTC
TRBV9	TRBD1	once	TRBJ1-1	16	CASSVERGTGRAEAFF	TGTGCCAGCAGCGTAGAGAGGGGGACAGGGAGGGCTGAAGCTTTCTTT
TRBV7-2	-	-	TRBJ2-7	15	CASSFGRRGTYEQYF	TGTGCCAGCAGCTTTGGTCGAAGGGGAACGTACGAGCAGTACTTC
TRBV6-5	-	-	TRBJ1-4	15	CASSYSGRGNEKLFF	TGTGCCAGCAGTTATAGTGGGAGGGGTAATGAAAAACTGTTTTTT
TRBV28	TRBD1	-	TRBJ2-7	16	CASSTPGQGNPYEQYF	TGTGCCAGCAGTACACCGGGACAGGGGAACCCCTACGAGCAGTACTTC
TRBV18	TRBD1	-	TRBJ1-2	16	CASSPPGTGFSYGYTF	TGTGCCAGCTCACCACCTGGGACAGGTTTTAGCTATGGCTACACCTTC
TRBV7-8	TRBD2	once	TRBJ2-7	16	CASSLSRERGRHEQYF	TGTGCCAGCAGCCTATCCCGAGAGCGGGGGCGACACGAGCAGTACTTC
TRBV18	-	-	TRBJ1-6	18	CASSLVQKGFSYNSPLHF	TGTGCCAGCTCATTGGTACAGAAGGGGTTTTCCTATAATTCACCCCTCCACTTT
TRBV12-3/TRBV12-4	-	-	TRBJ1-6	12	CASSEVNSPLHF	TGTGCCAGCAGCGAGGTTAATTCACCCCTCCACTTT
TRBV5-1	-	-	TRBJ2-1	14	CASSLERSYNEQFF	TGCGCCAGCAGCTTGGAGCGCTCCTACAATGAGCAGTTCTTC
TRBV5-1	-	-	TRBJ2-3	16	CASSLEGTFSTDTQYF	TGCGCCAGCAGCTTGGAGGGGACTTTTAGCACAGATACGCAGTATTTT
TRBV6-6	TRBD2	-	TRBJ2-3	14	CASMGGGETDTQYF	TGTGCCAGCATGGGGGGAGGGGAAACAGATACGCAGTATTTT
TRBV6-6	TRBD1	-	TRBJ2-2	18	CASSHLTQDREGTGELFF	TGTGCCAGCAGTCACCTCACCCAGGACAGGGAAGGCACCGGGGAGCTGTTTTTT
TRBV6-5	-	-	TRBJ1-4	16	CASSYSIVRGYEKLFF	TGTGCCAGCAGTTACTCGATTGTCAGGGGTTATGAAAAACTGTTTTTT
TRBV5-6	TRBD2	-	TRBJ2-2	15	CASRYGLAGHGELFF	TGTGCCAGCAGATATGGACTAGCGGGTCACGGGGAGCTGTTTTTT
TRBV4-3	-	-	TRBJ1-1	15	CASSHADRSMAEAFF	TGCGCCAGCAGCCATGCCGACAGGTCGATGGCTGAAGCTTTCTTT
TRBV4-2	-	-	TRBJ2-7	13	CASSLDTNYEQYF	TGTGCCAGCAGCCTTGACACGAACTACGAGCAGTACTTC
TRBV5-1	TRBD1	once	TRBJ1-1	14	CASRPGQAHTEAFF	TGCGCCAGCAGGCCTGGACAGGCACACACTGAAGCTTTCTTT
TRBV11-3	TRBD2	-	TRBJ2-1	15	CASSFRPGLADEQFF	TGTGCCAGCAGCTTCCGTCCCGGACTAGCGGATGAGCAGTTCTTC
TRBV19	-	-	TRBJ1-4	12	CASTQGNEKLFF	TGTGCCAGTACCCAGGGTAATGAAAAACTGTTTTTT
TRBV10-1	-	-	TRBJ1-1	14	CASSESGGSTEAFF	TGCGCCAGCAGTGAGTCTGGAGGCAGCACTGAAGCTTTCTTT
TRBV5-4	TRBD1	-	TRBJ1-2	14	CASSLEGALYGYTF	TGTGCCAGCAGCTTAGAGGGGGCTCTCTATGGCTACACCTTC
TRBV30	-	once	TRBJ1-2	15	CAWGAEQGVRYGYTF	TGTGCCTGGGGCGCCGAACAGGGAGTCAGATATGGCTACACCTTC
TRBV29-1	-	once	TRBJ2-3	14	CSASRILSTDTQYF	TGCAGCGCTTCGAGGATCCTCAGCACAGATACGCAGTATTTT
TRBV20-1	TRBD1	-	TRBJ1-2	17	CSASLGPGAGGNYGYTF	TGCAGTGCTAGTTTGGGGCCAGGGGCAGGGGGCAACTATGGCTACACCTTC
TRBV5-1	-	once	TRBJ1-1	14	CASSLFKGSTEAFF	TGCGCCAGCAGCCTATTTAAAGGGAGCACTGAAGCTTTCTTT